These 13 T cell receptor beta chains were sequenced from one sample in a study of T cell responses to AZD1222 COVID-19 vaccine. Sequenced by immunoSEQ multiplex PCR; TCRdb stores in-frame clones only, minus some. The sample has approximately 120,000 clones; roughly 88% are singletons. The input for sequencing was peripheral blood, taken on day 0 of AZD1222 vaccination. These TCRs come from an adult in good health.

This clone is a singleton in its sample. The chain uses TRBV2 and TRBJ2-6; D not certain. Per the germline V gene, CDR1 is SNHLY and CDR2 is FYNNEI. This CDR3 is built from 15 residues. V dropped 6 bases and J dropped 2 bases, with 11 bases sitting between them. CDR3 amino acids: CASRHVAPGANVLTF. In DNA form, the CDR3 reads TGTGCCAGCAGACACGTCGCTCCTGGGGCCAACGTCCTGACTTTC.

V is TRBV5-1 and J is TRBJ2-7; TRBD2 is a possible D gene (5 bases). The length of the CDR3 is 16 residues. Germline V lookup: CDR1 SGHRS, CDR2 YFSETQ. V was clipped by 0 bases and J by 1 base, with 14 bases between them. In DNA form, the CDR3 reads TGCGCCAGCAGCTTGGCCGGGGATAGCTCTTCCTACGAGCAGTACTTC. Translated, it gives CASSLAGDSSSYEQYF.

This clone was seen once. V is TRBV7-8 and J is TRBJ2-7; 12 bases align to TRBD1. This CDR3 is 15 amino acids long. V gave up 4 bases and J gave up 5 bases; unmatched junction bases: 6. Per the germline V gene, CDR1 is SGHVS and CDR2 is FQNEAQ. The CDR3 DNA follows: TGTGCCAGCAGCTCCGGGACAGGGGGCACCCACGAGCAGTACGTC. This encodes CASSSGTGGTHEQYV.

This rearrangement joins TRBV2 to TRBJ1-3; TRBD1 matches 9 bases. This CDR3 comprises 15 residues. Germline CDR1 SNHLY, CDR2 FYNNEI. Trimming removed 6 bases from V and 1 base from J; junction bases left unmatched: 4. The CDR3 DNA follows: TGTGCCAGCAGGCGAGACAGGGGGTCTGGAAACACCATATATTTT. It encodes CASRRDRGSGNTIYF. The full variable domain, rest sourced from reference TRBV2 and TRBJ1-3, is EPEVTQTPSHQVTQMGQEVILRCVPISNHLYFYWYRQILGQKVEFLVSFYNNEISEKSEIFDDQFSVERPDGSNFTLKIRSTKLEDSAMYFCASRRDRGSGNTIYFGEGSWLTVV.

This chain uses TRBV20-1 with TRBJ2-4; a weak D match, TRBD2 (5 bases). V was shortened by 3 bases and J by 2 bases, with 17 bases between the two germline ends. Germline assignment: CDR1 DFQATT and CDR2 SNEGSKA (reference sequence). CDR3 length equals 16 residues. CDR3 sequence: CSASVPWEQTKNIQYF. For the CDR3, the DNA is TGCAGTGCTAGTGTCCCCTGGGAGCAAACCAAAAACATTCAGTACTTC.

The V and J genes are TRBV7-2 and TRBJ2-7; 8 positions agree with TRBD1. The junction had 5 bases not matched to a gene; V was cut back by 1 base and J by 6 bases. The CDR3 covers 14 residues. Germline CDR1 is SGHTA and CDR2 is FQGNSA. The CDR3 reads CASSLVLDRGEQYV. CDR3 sequence (DNA): TGTGCCAGCAGCTTAGTCCTCGACAGGGGCGAGCAGTACGTC.

The gene calls are TRBV6-2 or TRBV6-3 and TRBJ2-7; TRBD1 aligns across 10 bases. The CDR3 extends over 18 amino acids. V trimming: 0 bases; J trimming: 4 bases; junction bases outside the gene matches: 12. The germline CDR1 and CDR2 sequences are MNHEY and SVGEGT. This CDR3 reads CASSYSTGDRGRWYEQYF. In nucleotides, the CDR3 is TGTGCCAGCAGTTACTCGACTGGGGACAGGGGAAGGTGGTACGAGCAGTACTTC.

CDR3 amino acids: CASSWGYTDTQYF. The CDR3 DNA sequence: TGTGCCAGCAGCTGGGGCTACACAGATACGCAGTATTTT. The chain links TRBV21-1 to TRBJ2-3; TRBD1 reflects the table's D call only, with no check against the DNA. TRBV21-1 is tagged as a pseudogene. CDR3 size: 13 residues.

J is TRBJ2-5 and V is TRBV7-3; D gene uncertain. CDR1 is SGHTA, CDR2 FQGTGA, per germline. The CDR3 runs to 13 residues. With 8 bases removed from V and 1 base from J, the gap between germline ends came to 11 bases. The CDR3, as DNA: TGTGCCAGCTCTGGGCAGAGCCAAGAGACCCAGTACTTC. Its protein product is CASSGQSQETQYF.

The chain combines TRBV9 with TRBJ1-4; D gene unclear. Trimming shortened V by 4 bases and J by 1 base, and 11 bases separated the two germline ends. There are 15 residues in the CDR3. Per germline, CDR1 SGDLS and CDR2 YYNGEE. Here the CDR3 DNA reads TGTGCCAGCAGCTCCCGGTGGGGAACTAATGAAAAACTGTTTTTT. Translation gives CASSSRWGTNEKLFF.

The rearrangement joins TRBV11-3 to TRBJ1-2; D gene uncertain. The germline CDR1 and CDR2 sequences are SGHNT and YENEEA. V dropped 1 base and J dropped 4 bases, with 4 bases sitting between them. The CDR3 extends over 12 amino acids. CDR3 protein: CASSLAAYGYTF. CDR3 sequence (DNA): TGTGCCAGCAGCTTAGCGGCCTATGGCTACACCTTC. Full variable domain (outside the CDR3, taken from reference TRBV11-3 and TRBJ1-2): EAGVVQSPRYKIIEKKQPVAFWCNPISGHNTLYWYLQNLGQGPELLIRYENEEAVDDSQLPKDRFSAERLKGVDSTLKIQPAELGDSAVYLCASSLAAYGYTFGSGTRLTVV.

J is TRBJ2-1 and V is TRBV11-3, with a tentative D call TRBD2 (6 bases). Germline CDR1 is SGHNT and CDR2 is YENEEA. The CDR3 sequence is 16 residues long. V lost 1 base and J lost 2, with 12 bases in between. CDR3 residues: CASSLALAAAYNEQFF. CDR3 sequence (DNA): TGTGCCAGCAGCTTAGCTTTAGCGGCAGCCTACAATGAGCAGTTCTTC.

The chain carries TRBV12-2 and TRBJ1-3; the DNA was not used to check the table's D call, TRBD1. TRBV12-2 is deemed a pseudogene. The CDR3 spans 18 residues. The CDR3 bases are TGTGCAAGTCGCTTAGCCTCCCTTCAGGGGGGCTCTGGAAACACCATATATTTT. It is translated as CASRLASLQGGSGNTIYF.